This T cell receptor beta chain was identified during a study of identical twins. Study-wide results and limits: Conclusions relied on cross-sectional statistical analysis, not following the same donors.

This clonotype has just a few counts. Its matching antigen is unknown. With V trimmed by 3 bases and J by 2 bases, 7 bases remained unmatched. Germline CDR1 is SGHVS and CDR2 is FNYEAQ. CDR3 length equals 16 residues. With template switching, a universal primer site was added, and the cDNA carried unique molecular identifiers. TCRdb analysed the 5' RACE reads with MiXCR anew, one entry per CDR3 protein. Here the sample spans around 240,000 distinct CDR3 sequences, roughly 7% being singletons. This sample was shared with a second study, whose subject was yellow fever vaccine responses in identical twins.

Source material: memory (CD45RO+) T cells sorted from blood. The rearrangement uses TRBV7-6 and TRBJ1-3, with 7 bases matching TRBD1. The sequence was obtained from a woman under 30 in good health. CDR3 region: CASSLQQGVAGNTIYF. CDR3 nucleotide sequence: TGTGCCAGCAGCTTGCAGCAGGGGGTAGCTGGAAACACCATATATTTT.